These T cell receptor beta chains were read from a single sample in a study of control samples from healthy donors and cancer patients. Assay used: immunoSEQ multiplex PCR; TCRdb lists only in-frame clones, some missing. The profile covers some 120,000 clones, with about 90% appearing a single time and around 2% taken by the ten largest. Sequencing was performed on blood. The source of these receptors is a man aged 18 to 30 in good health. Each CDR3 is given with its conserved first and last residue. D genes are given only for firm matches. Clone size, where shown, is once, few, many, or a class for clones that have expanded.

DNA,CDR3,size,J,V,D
TGCGCCAGCAGTATCGGGACAGCCCATTTCTACGAGCAGTACTTC,CASSIGTAHFYEQYF,.,TRBJ2-7,TRBV10-1,TRBD1
TGTGCCAGTAGTATATTAGCGGGTGGCTCCTACGAGCAGTACTTC,CASSILAGGSYEQYF,.,TRBJ2-7,TRBV19,TRBD2
TGTGCCAGCAGCTTACAGGGGAAAGCTAACTATGGCTACACCTTC,CASSLQGKANYGYTF,.,TRBJ1-2,TRBV11-2,.
TGCGCCAGCAGCTTGGCCGGAGGGAACGGTGAGACCCAGTACTTC,CASSLAGGNGETQYF,.,TRBJ2-5,TRBV5-1,.
TGTGCCAGCAGCGGTCGGACTACCACTACCAACGAGCAGTACTTC,CASSGRTTTTNEQYF,.,TRBJ2-7,TRBV9,.
TGTGCCAGCAGTGTCAGCGGGAGTTTTGACGAGCAGTACTTC,CASSVSGSFDEQYF,.,TRBJ2-7,TRBV9,TRBD2
TGTGCCACCAGTGATCCCGGGACAGGCTATGGCTACACCTTC,CATSDPGTGYGYTF,.,TRBJ1-2,TRBV24-1,TRBD1
TGTGCCAGCAGGCTTAACTACAATCAGCCCCAGCATTTT,CASRLNYNQPQHF,.,TRBJ1-5,TRBV27,.
TGTGCCAGCAGCCAAGATGGGGCTTGGCGGTTCTTC,CASSQDGAWRFF,.,TRBJ2-1,TRBV4-2,.
TGTGCCAGCAGTCCGACTATTAACTACGAGCAGTACTTC,CASSPTINYEQYF,few,TRBJ2-7,TRBV6-5,.
TGTGCCAGCAGCCAAGATTTAGGACAGGGATGGACTGAAGCTTTCTTT,CASSQDLGQGWTEAFF,.,TRBJ1-1,TRBV3-1/TRBV3-2,TRBD1
TGTGCCAGCAGTTACTCGAGTAGGGCAGGAGGAGGAGGGCTCACCTTC,CASSYSSRAGGGGLTF,.,TRBJ1-2,TRBV6-5,.
TGTGCCAGCAGTGATATCGAGGGAAATGAGCAGTTCTTC,CASSDIEGNEQFF,.,TRBJ2-1,TRBV6-4,.
TGTGCCAGCAGCTTTGAAGGCAGGAGCACAGATACGCAGTATTTT,CASSFEGRSTDTQYF,once,TRBJ2-3,TRBV7-9,.
TGTGCCAGCAGTGACCCTAGACCGGGACAGGGGGCAGGCGAGCAGTACTTC,CASSDPRPGQGAGEQYF,.,TRBJ2-7,TRBV25-1,TRBD1
TGTGCCAGCAGCTTAACCAGGGCCCACGAGCAGTACTTC,CASSLTRAHEQYF,.,TRBJ2-7,TRBV7-3,.